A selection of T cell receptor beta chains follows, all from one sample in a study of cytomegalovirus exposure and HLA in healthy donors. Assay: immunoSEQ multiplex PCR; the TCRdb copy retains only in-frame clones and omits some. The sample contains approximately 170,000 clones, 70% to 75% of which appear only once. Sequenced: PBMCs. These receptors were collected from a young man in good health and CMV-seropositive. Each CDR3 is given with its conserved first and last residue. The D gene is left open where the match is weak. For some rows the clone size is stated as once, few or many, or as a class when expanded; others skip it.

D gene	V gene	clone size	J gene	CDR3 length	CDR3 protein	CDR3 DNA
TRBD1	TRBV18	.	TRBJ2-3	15	CASSKDRASTDTQYF	TGTGCCAGCTCAAAGGACAGGGCTAGCACAGATACGCAGTATTTT
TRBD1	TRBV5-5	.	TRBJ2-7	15	CASSFQTGQPHEQYF	TGTGCCAGCAGCTTCCAAACGGGACAGCCCCACGAGCAGTACTTC
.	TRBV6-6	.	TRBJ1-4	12	CASSSPVEKLFF	TGTGCCAGCAGCTCCCCGGTAGAAAAACTGTTTTTT
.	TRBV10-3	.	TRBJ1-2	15	CAISESREANYGYTF	TGTGCCATCAGTGAGTCCAGGGAAGCTAACTATGGCTACACCTTC
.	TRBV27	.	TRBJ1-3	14	CASSLRGNGNTIYF	TGTGCCAGCAGTTTAAGGGGTAACGGAAACACCATATATTTT
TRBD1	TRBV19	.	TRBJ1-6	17	CASSPRQGSSYNSPLHF	TGTGCCAGTAGTCCCAGACAGGGGAGCTCCTATAATTCACCCCTCCACTTT
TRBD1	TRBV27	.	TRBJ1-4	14	CASSYDRGFEKLFF	TGTGCCAGCAGTTACGACAGGGGATTTGAAAAACTGTTTTTT
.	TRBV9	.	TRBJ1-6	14	CASSAEVETSLLHF	TGTGCCAGCAGCGCCGAGGTGGAGACGTCACTCCTCCACTTT
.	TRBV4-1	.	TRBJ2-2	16	CASSGRGEGGTGELFF	TGCGCCAGCAGCGGGAGAGGGGAAGGGGGCACCGGGGAGCTGTTTTTT
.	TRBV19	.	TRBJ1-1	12	CASSMRGTEAFF	TGTGCCAGTAGTATGCGGGGCACTGAAGCTTTCTTT
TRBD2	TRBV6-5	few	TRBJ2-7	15	CASSQAGEGYYEQYF	TGTGCCAGCAGCCAAGCGGGAGAAGGATACTACGAGCAGTACTTC
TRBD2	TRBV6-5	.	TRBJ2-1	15	CASSSGLAGYNEQFF	TGTGCCAGCAGTAGCGGACTAGCGGGGTACAATGAGCAGTTCTTC
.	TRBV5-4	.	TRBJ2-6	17	CASSQMPIASGANVLTF	TGTGCCAGCAGCCAAATGCCCATAGCCTCTGGGGCCAACGTCCTGACTTTC
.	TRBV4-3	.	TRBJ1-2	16	CASSQEVTERGYGYTF	TGCGCCAGCAGCCAAGAGGTAACCGAACGAGGTTATGGCTACACCTTC
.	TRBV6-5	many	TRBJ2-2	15	CASSYELTNTGELFF	TGTGCCAGCAGTTACGAACTAACGAACACCGGGGAGCTGTTTTTT
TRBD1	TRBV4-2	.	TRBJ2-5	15	CASSVIGQGAETQYF	TGTGCCAGCAGCGTTATCGGACAGGGGGCAGAGACCCAGTACTTC
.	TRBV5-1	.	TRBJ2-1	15	CASSGGTGLYNEQFF	TGCGCCAGCAGCGGGGGAACAGGGCTCTACAATGAGCAGTTCTTC
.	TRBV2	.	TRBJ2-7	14	CASSSGGSSYEQYF	TGTGCCAGCAGTTCAGGGGGGTCGTCCTACGAGCAGTACTTC
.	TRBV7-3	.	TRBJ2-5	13	CASSARTRETQYF	TGTGCCAGCAGCGCGCGGACTCGAGAGACCCAGTACTTC
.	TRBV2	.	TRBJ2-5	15	CASRRLTGQQETQYF	TGTGCCAGCAGGAGATTGACAGGCCAACAAGAGACCCAGTACTTC
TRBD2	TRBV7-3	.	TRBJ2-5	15	CASSLLGGLQETQYF	TGTGCCAGCAGCTTACTGGGGGGGTTACAAGAGACCCAGTACTTC